This entry is about one TCR beta chain. Its antigen is not identified. These data are taken from a study of cytomegalovirus exposure and HLA in healthy donors. Whole-study results and caveats: It was reported in a later analysis that an Asian-associated ancestry cluster showed fewer N-insertions than the approximately 670-donor mean.

The study ran its PCR with 60 Vbeta and 13 Jbeta primers. The assay was immunoSEQ multiplex PCR, and TCRdb's table has in-frame clones only and misses some. The sample shows approximately 130,000 clones, about three quarters of them seen only once. The ends lost 6 bases at V and 1 base at J; junction bases unmatched: 3. Germline assignment: CDR1 SGHTA and CDR2 FQGNSA. The CDR3 spans 15 residues. V and J are TRBV7-2 and TRBJ1-3; 10 nucleotides line up with TRBD1. Sequenced: PBMCs. This clonotype originated in a middle-aged man in good health and CMV-seropositive. The CDR3 reads CASRRQGASGNTIYF. In DNA, the CDR3 is TGTGCCAGCAGGCGACAGGGGGCGTCTGGAAACACCATATATTTT. Variable domain in full (rest from reference TRBV7-2 and TRBJ1-3): GAGVSQSPSNKVTEKGKDVELRCDPISGHTALYWYRQSLGQGLEFLIYFQGNSAPDKSGLPSDRFSAERTGGSVSTLTIQRTQQEDSAVYLCASRRQGASGNTIYFGEGSWLTVV.